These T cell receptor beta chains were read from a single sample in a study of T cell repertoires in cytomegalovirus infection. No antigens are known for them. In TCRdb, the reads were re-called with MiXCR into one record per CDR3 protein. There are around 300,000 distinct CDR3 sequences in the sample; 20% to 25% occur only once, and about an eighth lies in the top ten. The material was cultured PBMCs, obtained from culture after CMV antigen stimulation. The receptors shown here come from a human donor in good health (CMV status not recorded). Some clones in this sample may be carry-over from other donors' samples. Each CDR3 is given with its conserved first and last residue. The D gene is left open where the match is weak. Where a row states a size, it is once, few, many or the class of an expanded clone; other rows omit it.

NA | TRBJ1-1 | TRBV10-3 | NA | TGTGCCATCAGCGCCGAGGTGGCAGGGCTGATGAACACTGAAGCTTTCTTT | CAISAEVAGLMNTEAFF
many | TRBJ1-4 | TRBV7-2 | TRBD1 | TGTGCCAGCAGCCTACAGGGGATCGGAAGAAAACTGTTTTTT | CASSLQGIGRKLFF
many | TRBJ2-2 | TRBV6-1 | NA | TGTGCCAGCAGTGAAAGCCCCAGAGGGAACGGGGAGCTGTTTTTT | CASSESPRGNGELFF
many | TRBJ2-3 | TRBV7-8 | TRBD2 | TGTGCCAGCAGCCCAAGGCGGGAGCCGCGATTTAACACAGATACGCAGTATTTT | CASSPRREPRFNTDTQYF
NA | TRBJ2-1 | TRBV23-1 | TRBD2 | TGCGCCAGCAGTCAGCCAACTAGCGGGAGGTTCTACAATGAGCAGTTCTTC | CASSQPTSGRFYNEQFF
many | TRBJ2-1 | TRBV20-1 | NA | TGCAGTGCCCTCTCTCGCGGGATGGGGCAGTTCTTC | CSALSRGMGQFF
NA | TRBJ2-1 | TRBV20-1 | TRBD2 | TGCAGTGCCCCGACTAGCGGGAGGGTTTTAGGAAATGAGCAGTTCTTC | CSAPTSGRVLGNEQFF
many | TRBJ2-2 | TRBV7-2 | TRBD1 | TGTGCCAGCAGCTCACAGGGGAGGGAGCTGTTTTTT | CASSSQGRELFF
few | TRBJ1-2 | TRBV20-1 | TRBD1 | TGCAGTGCCCCGGGACAGGGCCGCTATGGCTACACCTTC | CSAPGQGRYGYTF
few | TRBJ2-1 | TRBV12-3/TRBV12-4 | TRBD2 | TGTGCCAGCAGAGCCGAGGGAGGGTGGAATGAGCAGTTCTTC | CASRAEGGWNEQFF
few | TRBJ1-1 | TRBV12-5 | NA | TGTGCTAGTGGTTTCGGATGGAACACTGAAGCTTTCTTT | CASGFGWNTEAFF
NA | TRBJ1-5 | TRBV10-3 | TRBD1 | TGTGCCATCAGTGGGGGACAGAATCAGCCCCAGCATTTT | CAISGGQNQPQHF
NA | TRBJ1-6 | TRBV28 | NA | TGTGCCAGCAGTTTCAGGGTTTCACCCCTCCACTTT | CASSFRVSPLHF
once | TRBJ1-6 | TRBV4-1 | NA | TGCGCCAGCAGCCAAGAAGAGGGACGAAATTCACCCCTCCACTTT | CASSQEEGRNSPLHF
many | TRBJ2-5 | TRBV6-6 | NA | TGTGCCAGCAGTTACTCAACACCCACCCAGTACTTC | CASSYSTPTQYF
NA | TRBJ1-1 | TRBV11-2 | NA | TGTGCCAGCAGTATAGGGGCCCGGTCTGAAGCTTTCTTT | CASSIGARSEAFF
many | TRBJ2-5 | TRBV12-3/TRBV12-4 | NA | TGTGCCAGCAGTTTACGTATCCAAGAGACCCAGTACTTC | CASSLRIQETQYF
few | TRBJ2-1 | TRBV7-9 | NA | TGTGCCAGCAGCTTACAATCAGCCGTCGGGGGTGAGCAGTTCTTC | CASSLQSAVGGEQFF
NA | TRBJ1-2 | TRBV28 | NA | TGTGCCAGCAGTTTATACGGGGGCGCTACTAACTATGGCTACACCTTC | CASSLYGGATNYGYTF
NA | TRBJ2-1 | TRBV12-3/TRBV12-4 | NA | TGTGCCAGCAGTACCTCCGCGCGGGGATTCAATGAGCAGTTCTTC | CASSTSARGFNEQFF
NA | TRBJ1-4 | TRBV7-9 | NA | TGTGCCAGCAGCTTCACTAATGAAAAACTGTTTTTT | CASSFTNEKLFF
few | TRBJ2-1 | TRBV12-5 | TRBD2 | TGTGCTAGTGGTTTGGTAGGCGGGAGTCTAGATGAGCAGTTCTTC | CASGLVGGSLDEQFF
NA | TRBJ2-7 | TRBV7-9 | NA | TGTGCCAGCAGCTCCTCAACGGGAGTAATAGGGGAGCAGTACTTC | CASSSSTGVIGEQYF
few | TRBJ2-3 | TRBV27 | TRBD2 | TGTGCCAGCAGTGAAGCGGGAAGGGATACGCAGTATTTT | CASSEAGRDTQYF
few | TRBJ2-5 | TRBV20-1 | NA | TGCAGTGCTAACGGGGCAGGGGAGACCCAGTACTTC | CSANGAGETQYF
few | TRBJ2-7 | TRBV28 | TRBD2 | TGTGCCAGCAGTATCCTAACTAGCGGGTCCGGCGAGCAGTACTTC | CASSILTSGSGEQYF
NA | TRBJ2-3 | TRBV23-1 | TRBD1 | TGCGCCATCGGAGGACAGGGCGGCGCAGATACGCAGTATTTT | CAIGGQGGADTQYF
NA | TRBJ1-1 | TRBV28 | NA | TGTGCCAGCAGTTTAGCCTTTACTGAAGCTTTCTTT | CASSLAFTEAFF
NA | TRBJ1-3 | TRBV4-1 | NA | TGCGCCAGCAGCCAAGTCGCGATCGCCTCTGGAAACACCATATATTTT | CASSQVAIASGNTIYF
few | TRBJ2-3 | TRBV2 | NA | TGTGCCAGCGAACTACCCGCCTCAGATACGCAGTATTTT | CASELPASDTQYF
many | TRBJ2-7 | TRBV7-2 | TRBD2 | TGTGCCAGTCTAGCGGGAGGGACCCACGAGCAGTACTTC | CASLAGGTHEQYF
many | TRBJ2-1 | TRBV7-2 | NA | TGTGCCAGCAGCTTAGCAGGTGGGGGGCATGAGCAGTTCTTC | CASSLAGGGHEQFF
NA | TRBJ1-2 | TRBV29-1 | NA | TGCAGCGTTGCCCGCGGGGGGGGGAACTATGGCTACACCTTC | CSVARGGGNYGYTF
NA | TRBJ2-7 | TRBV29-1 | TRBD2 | TGCAGCGTTCGGACTAGTATTTACGAGCAGTACTTC | CSVRTSIYEQYF
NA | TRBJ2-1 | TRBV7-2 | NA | TGTGCCAGCAGCTTAGAACGGTCTACGGAGCAGTTCTTC | CASSLERSTEQFF
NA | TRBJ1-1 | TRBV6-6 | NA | TGTGCCAGCAGACTCGGGTGGGACACTGAAGCTTTCTTT | CASRLGWDTEAFF
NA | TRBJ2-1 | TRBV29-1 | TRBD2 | TGCAGCGTTCGATGGCGGGAGGGCCTGAATGAGCAGTTCTTC | CSVRWREGLNEQFF
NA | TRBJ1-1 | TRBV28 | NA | TGTGCCAGCTCGAGGGGGTGGGCGGCCACTGAAGCTTTCTTT | CASSRGWAATEAFF
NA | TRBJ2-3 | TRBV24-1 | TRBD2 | TGTGCCACCAGTGCAAGCGGGAGTGCGAAGGCCACAGATACGCAGTATTTT | CATSASGSAKATDTQYF
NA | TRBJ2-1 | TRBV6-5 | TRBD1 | TGTGCCAGCAGCCGTGGACAGGGATCCTACAATGAGCAGTTCTTC | CASSRGQGSYNEQFF
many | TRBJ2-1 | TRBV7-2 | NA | TGTGCCAGCAGCCAAATCGAAACGGGGGAGCAGTTCTTC | CASSQIETGEQFF
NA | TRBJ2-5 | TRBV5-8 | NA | TGTGCCAGCAGCCCTTCGGGTTCTAGCGTATTACAAGAGACCCAGTACTTC | CASSPSGSSVLQETQYF
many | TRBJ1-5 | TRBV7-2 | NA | TGTGCCAGCAGCTTAAAGGGGTACAATCAGCCCCAGCATTTT | CASSLKGYNQPQHF
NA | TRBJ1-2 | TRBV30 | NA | TGTGCCTGGAGCGGCCCGGGGAATGGCTACACCTTC | CAWSGPGNGYTF
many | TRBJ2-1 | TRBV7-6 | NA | TGTGCCAGCAGCTTAGGCTTGGTCGGTGAGCAGTTCTTC | CASSLGLVGEQFF
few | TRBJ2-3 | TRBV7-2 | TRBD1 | TGTGCCAGCAGCGTTGCGGGACAGGGGGCATTCAAGGCGCAGTATTTT | CASSVAGQGAFKAQYF
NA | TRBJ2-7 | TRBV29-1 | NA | TGCAGCGTTGACAGAGGATACGAGCAGTACTTC | CSVDRGYEQYF
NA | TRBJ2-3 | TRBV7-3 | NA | TGTGCCAGCAGCTTGGGGGGATTCGCGGATACGCAGTATTTT | CASSLGGFADTQYF
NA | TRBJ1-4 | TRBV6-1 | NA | TGTGCCAGCAGTGAAGCATGGGGGGTTTCTCAAAAACTGTTTTTT | CASSEAWGVSQKLFF
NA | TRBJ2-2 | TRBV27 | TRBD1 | TGTGCCAGCAGTCCACCGGGACAGCTGTACACCGGGGAGCTGTTTTTT | CASSPPGQLYTGELFF
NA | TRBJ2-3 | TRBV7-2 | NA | TGTGCCAGCAGCTCAAACCCCCGGAGTAGGTTGGCCCCAGATACGCAGTATTTT | CASSSNPRSRLAPDTQYF
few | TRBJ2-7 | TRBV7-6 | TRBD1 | TGTGCCAGCAGCCCAGGAAGGGACAGGGATTACGAGCAGTACTTC | CASSPGRDRDYEQYF
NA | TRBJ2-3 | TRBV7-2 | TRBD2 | TGTGCCAGCAGCTTAGGCGGGAGGGCTCGTCATACGCAGTATTTT | CASSLGGRARHTQYF